One sample yielded the 5 T cell receptor beta chains listed below, sequenced in a study of shared clonotypes between healthy human individuals. Sequencing used immunoSEQ multiplex PCR; TCRdb keeps in-frame clones, though not all of them. The sample lists some 2,000,000 clones, about 95% occurring once. Sequencing used naive CD4+ T cells sorted from blood. The sample's subset: CD45RA+ positively selected. All receptors derive from a man between 18 and 29 years old in good health.

This clone is a singleton in its sample. V usage is TRBV25-1 and J usage is TRBJ2-3; TRBD2 matches 8 bases. This CDR3 comprises 17 residues. Germline V lookup: CDR1 MGHDK, CDR2 SYGVNS. V was pared by 5 bases and J by 0 bases, with 10 bases of the junction left unmatched. Here the CDR3 DNA reads TGTGCCAGCAGTTGGGGGAGCGGGGGATCTAGCACAGATACGCAGTATTTT. This encodes CASSWGSGGSSTDTQYF.

As regards this clone: The junction departs from the called germline gene at one end, perhaps through a read error. This sequence joins TRBV7-7 and TRBJ2-5; the D gene could be TRBD1 or TRBD2 (5 bases each). CDR1 and CDR2 from the germline V gene are SSHAT and FNYEAQ (reference sequence). This CDR3 is built from 15 residues. The DNA for the CDR3 is TGTGCTAGCAGCTCCCAGGGAGTACCTCAGGAGACCCAGTACTTC. Amino acid sequence: CASSSQGVPQETQYF.

This chain connects TRBV9 to TRBJ2-2; D might be TRBD1 (5 bases). This CDR3 has 16 residues. Germline lookup yields CDR1 SGDLS and CDR2 YYNGEE. With 3 bases removed from V and 6 bases from J, the gap between germline ends came to 18 bases. This CDR3 reads CASSAQPRGPPGELFF. DNA of the CDR3: TGTGCCAGCAGCGCCCAGCCTAGGGGCCCACCCGGGGAGCTGTTTTTT.

In DNA, the CDR3 is TGTGCCAGCAGAAAAAGCGGGACCAGCTCCTACGAGCAGTACTTC. This encodes CASRKSGTSSYEQYF. The chain links TRBV6-5 to TRBJ2-7; 7 nucleotides line up with TRBD2. Germline values: CDR1 MNHEY, CDR2 SVGAGI. Trimming took 6 bases from V and 0 from J; bases not matched to a gene: 8. The CDR3 loop spans 15 amino acids.

This chain uses TRBV28 with TRBJ1-4, with 11 nucleotides matching TRBD1. The V and J ends lost 4 bases and 7 bases, in that order; junction bases with no gene match: 8. This CDR3 has 16 residues. Germline V gene lookup returns CDR1 MDHEN and CDR2 SYDVKM. CDR3 bases: TGTGCCAGCAGTTCGGGACAGGGGGGGATTCGTGAAAAACTGTTTTTT. The encoded protein is CASSSGQGGIREKLFF. Supplemented by reference TRBV28 and TRBJ1-4, the full variable domain reads DVKVTQSSRYLVKRTGEKVFLECVQDMDHENMFWYRQDPGLGLRLIYFSYDVKMKEKGDIPEGYSVSREKKERFSLILESASTNQTSMYLCASSSGQGGIREKLFFGSGTQLSVL.